Below are 2 T cell receptor beta chains sequenced from a single sample in a study of identical twins. From the 5' RACE reads, TCRdb called clonotypes with MiXCR, one entry per CDR3 protein. The data hold hundreds of thousands of distinct CDR3 sequences, with over 9% observed a single time. This sample also appeared in a second study, on yellow fever vaccine responses in identical twins.

The sequencing sample was made of PBMCs. These TCRs come from a woman under 30 in good health.

This clonotype was counted ten times or more. The chain links TRBV20-1 to TRBJ2-1; TRBD2 matches 8 bases. The junction had 10 bases not matched to a gene; V was cut back by 3 bases and J by 6 bases. CDR1 DFQATT and CDR2 SNEGSKA come from the germline V gene (reference sequence). This CDR3 spans 15 amino acids. The CDR3 DNA reads as TGCAGTGCTAGCCCCGGACTAGCTGGCCCCAATGAGCAGTTCTTC. Its protein product is CSASPGLAGPNEQFF.

The chain has TRBV6-5 and TRBJ1-1; TRBD1 might be the D (5 bases). V was trimmed by 0 bases and J by 4 bases, leaving 12 bases between them. The CDR3 extends over 15 amino acids. Looked up from germline, CDR1 is MNHEY and CDR2 is SVGAGI. The CDR3 sequence: CASSYSYIGGTEAFF. CDR3 DNA sequence: TGTGCCAGCAGTTACTCTTATATCGGGGGCACTGAAGCTTTCTTT.